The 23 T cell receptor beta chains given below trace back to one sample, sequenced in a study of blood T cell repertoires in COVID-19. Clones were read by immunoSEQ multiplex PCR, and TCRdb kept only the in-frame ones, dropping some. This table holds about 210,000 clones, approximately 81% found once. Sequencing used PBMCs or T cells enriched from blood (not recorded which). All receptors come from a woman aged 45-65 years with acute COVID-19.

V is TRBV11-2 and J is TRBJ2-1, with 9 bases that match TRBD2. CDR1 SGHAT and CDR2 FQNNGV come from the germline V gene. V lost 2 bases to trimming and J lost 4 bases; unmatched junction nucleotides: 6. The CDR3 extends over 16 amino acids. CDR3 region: CASSLSRSGGYNEQFF. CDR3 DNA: TGTGCCAGCAGCTTAAGTCGTAGCGGGGGTTACAATGAGCAGTTCTTC.

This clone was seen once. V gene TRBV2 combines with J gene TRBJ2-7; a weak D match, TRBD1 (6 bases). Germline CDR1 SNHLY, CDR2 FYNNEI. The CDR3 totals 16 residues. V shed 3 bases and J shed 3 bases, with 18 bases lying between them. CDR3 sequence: CASSDGLGGYVYEQYF. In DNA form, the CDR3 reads TGTGCCAGCAGTGACGGATTAGGGGGATATGTCTACGAGCAGTACTTC.

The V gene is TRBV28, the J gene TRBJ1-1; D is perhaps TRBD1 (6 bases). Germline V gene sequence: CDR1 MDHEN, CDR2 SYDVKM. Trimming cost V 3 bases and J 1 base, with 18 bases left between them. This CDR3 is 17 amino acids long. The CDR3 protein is CASSLIQGFTSNTEAFF. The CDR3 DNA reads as TGTGCCAGCAGTTTGATCCAGGGGTTTACCTCGAACACTGAAGCTTTCTTT.

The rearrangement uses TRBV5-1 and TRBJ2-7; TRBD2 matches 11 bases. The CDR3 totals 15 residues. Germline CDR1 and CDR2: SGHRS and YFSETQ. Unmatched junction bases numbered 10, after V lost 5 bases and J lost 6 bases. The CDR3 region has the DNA TGCGCCAGCAGTTCTAGCACTAGCGGGGGACGCGAGCAGTACTTC. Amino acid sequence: CASSSSTSGGREQYF.

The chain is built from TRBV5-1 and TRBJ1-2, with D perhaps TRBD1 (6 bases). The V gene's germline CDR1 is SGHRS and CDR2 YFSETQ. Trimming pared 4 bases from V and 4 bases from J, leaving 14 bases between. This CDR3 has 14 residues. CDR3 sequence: CASSPNTGTYGYTF. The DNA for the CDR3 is TGCGCCAGCAGCCCTAATACAGGGACCTATGGCTACACCTTC. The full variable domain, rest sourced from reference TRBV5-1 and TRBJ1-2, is KAGVTQTPRYLIKTRGQQVTLSCSPISGHRSVSWYQQTPGQGLQFLFEYFSETQRNKGNFPGRFSGRQFSNSRSEMNVSTLELGDSALYLCASSPNTGTYGYTFGSGTRLTVV.

The CDR3 protein is CASSLGREQFF. In DNA, the CDR3 is TGCGCCAGCAGCTTGGGCAGGGAGCAGTTCTTC. V is TRBV5-1 and J is TRBJ2-1, with no clear D. This CDR3 comprises 11 residues. With 0 bases removed from V and 10 bases from J, the gap between germline ends came to 5 bases. Germline-derived CDR1 and CDR2 are SGHRS and YFSETQ.

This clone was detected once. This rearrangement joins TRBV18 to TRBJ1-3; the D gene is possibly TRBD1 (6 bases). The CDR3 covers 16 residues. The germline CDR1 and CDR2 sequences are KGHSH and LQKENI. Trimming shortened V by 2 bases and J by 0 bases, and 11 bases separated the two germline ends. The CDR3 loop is CASSPDDRFSGNTIYF. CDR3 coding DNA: TGTGCCAGCTCACCAGACGACAGGTTCTCTGGAAACACCATATATTTT.

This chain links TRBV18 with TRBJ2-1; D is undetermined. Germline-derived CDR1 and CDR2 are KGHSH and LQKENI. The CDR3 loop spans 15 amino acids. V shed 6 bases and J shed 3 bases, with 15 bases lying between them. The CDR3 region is CASSLDRSVYNEQFF. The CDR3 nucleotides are TGTGCCAGCTCGTTGGATAGAAGCGTCTACAATGAGCAGTTCTTC.

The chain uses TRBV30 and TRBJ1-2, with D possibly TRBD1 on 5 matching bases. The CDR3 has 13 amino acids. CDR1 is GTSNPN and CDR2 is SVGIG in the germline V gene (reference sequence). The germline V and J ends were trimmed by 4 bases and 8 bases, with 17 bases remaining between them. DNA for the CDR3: TGTGCCTGGAATATAAGGGGATCGTGGGGCTACACCTTC. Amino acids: CAWNIRGSWGYTF.

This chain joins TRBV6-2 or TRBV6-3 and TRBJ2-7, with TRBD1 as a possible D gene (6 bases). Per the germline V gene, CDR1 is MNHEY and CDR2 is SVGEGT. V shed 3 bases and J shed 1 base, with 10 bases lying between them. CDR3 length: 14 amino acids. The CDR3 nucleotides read TGTGCCAGCAGTTATAGACAGGAGTCCTACGAGCAGTACTTC. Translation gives CASSYRQESYEQYF.

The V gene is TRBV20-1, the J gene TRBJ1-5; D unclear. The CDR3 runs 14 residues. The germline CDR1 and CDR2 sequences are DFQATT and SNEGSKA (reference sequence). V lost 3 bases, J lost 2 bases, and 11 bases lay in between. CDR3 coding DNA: TGCAGTGCTAGTGATCTGGGAGGCAATCAGCCCCAGCATTTT. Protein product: CSASDLGGNQPQHF.

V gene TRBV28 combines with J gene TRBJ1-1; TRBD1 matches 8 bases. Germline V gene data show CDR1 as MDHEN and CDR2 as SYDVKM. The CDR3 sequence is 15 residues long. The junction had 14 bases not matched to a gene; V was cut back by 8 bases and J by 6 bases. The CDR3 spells CASVTQQGERSEAFF. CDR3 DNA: TGTGCCAGCGTAACCCAACAGGGGGAGCGATCTGAAGCTTTCTTT.

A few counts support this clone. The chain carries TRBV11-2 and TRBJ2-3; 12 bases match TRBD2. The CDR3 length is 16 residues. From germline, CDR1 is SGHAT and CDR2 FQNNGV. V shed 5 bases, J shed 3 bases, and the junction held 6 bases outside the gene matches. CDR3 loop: CASSPTSGSGTDTQYF. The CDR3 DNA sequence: TGTGCCAGCAGCCCGACTAGCGGGAGCGGGACAGATACGCAGTATTTT.

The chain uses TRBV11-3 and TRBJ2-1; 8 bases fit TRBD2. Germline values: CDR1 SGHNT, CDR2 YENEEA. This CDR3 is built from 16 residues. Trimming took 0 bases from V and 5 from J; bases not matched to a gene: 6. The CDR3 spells CASSLEGTRDHNEQFF. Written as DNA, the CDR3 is TGTGCCAGCAGCTTAGAGGGGACTAGAGACCACAATGAGCAGTTCTTC.

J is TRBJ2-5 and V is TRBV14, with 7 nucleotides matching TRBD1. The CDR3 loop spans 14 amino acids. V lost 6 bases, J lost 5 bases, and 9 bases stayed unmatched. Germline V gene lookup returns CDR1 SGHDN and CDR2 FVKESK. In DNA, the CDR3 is TGTGCCAGCAGGAAGGCAGGGGGATTGGAGACCCAGTACTTC. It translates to CASRKAGGLETQYF.

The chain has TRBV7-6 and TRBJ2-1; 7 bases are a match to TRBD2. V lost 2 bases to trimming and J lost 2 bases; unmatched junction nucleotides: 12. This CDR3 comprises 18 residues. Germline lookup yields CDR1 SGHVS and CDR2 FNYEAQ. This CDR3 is CASSLQLRTGTTYNEQFF. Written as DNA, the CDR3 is TGTGCCAGCAGCTTACAATTGAGGACCGGGACTACCTACAATGAGCAGTTCTTC.

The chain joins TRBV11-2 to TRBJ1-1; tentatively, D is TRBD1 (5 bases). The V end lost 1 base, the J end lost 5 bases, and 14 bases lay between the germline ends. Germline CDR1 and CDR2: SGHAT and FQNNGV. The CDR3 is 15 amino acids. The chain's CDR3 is CASSLALGGGTEAFF. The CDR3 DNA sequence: TGTGCCAGCAGCTTAGCGCTCGGTGGGGGGACTGAAGCTTTCTTT. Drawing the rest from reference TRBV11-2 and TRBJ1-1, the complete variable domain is EAGVAQSPRYKIIEKRQSVAFWCNPISGHATLYWYQQILGQGPKLLIQFQNNGVVDDSQLPKDRFSAERLKGVDSTLKIQPAKLEDSAVYLCASSLALGGGTEAFFGQGTRLTVV.

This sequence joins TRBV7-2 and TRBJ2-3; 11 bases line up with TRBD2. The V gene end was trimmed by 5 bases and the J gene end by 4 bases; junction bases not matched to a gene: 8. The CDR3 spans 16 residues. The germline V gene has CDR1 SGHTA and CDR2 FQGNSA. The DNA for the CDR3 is TGTGCCAGCAGCCCGCGGGGACTAGCGGTCGCAGATACGCAGTATTTT. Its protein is CASSPRGLAVADTQYF.

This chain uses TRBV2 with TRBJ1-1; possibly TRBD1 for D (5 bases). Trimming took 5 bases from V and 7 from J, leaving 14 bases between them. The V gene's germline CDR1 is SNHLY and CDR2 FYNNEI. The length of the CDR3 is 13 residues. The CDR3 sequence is CASSYLTGGEAFF. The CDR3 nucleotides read TGTGCCAGCAGTTATCTCACGGGGGGTGAAGCTTTCTTT. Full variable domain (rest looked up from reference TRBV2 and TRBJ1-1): EPEVTQTPSHQVTQMGQEVILRCVPISNHLYFYWYRQILGQKVEFLVSFYNNEISEKSEIFDDQFSVERPDGSNFTLKIRSTKLEDSAMYFCASSYLTGGEAFFGQGTRLTVV.

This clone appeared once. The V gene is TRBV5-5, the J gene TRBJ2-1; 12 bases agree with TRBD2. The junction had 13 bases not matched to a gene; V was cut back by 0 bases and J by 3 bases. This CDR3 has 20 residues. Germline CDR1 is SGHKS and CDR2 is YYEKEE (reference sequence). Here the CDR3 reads CASSLAGLAGGQVGYNEQFF. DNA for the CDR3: TGTGCCAGCAGCTTGGCCGGGCTAGCGGGAGGGCAAGTAGGCTACAATGAGCAGTTCTTC.

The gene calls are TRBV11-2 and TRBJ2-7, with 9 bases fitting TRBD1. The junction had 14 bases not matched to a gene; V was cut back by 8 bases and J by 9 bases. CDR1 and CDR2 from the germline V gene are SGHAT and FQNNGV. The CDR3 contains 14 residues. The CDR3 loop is CASLRTGEYLGQYF. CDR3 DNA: TGTGCCAGCTTGAGGACAGGGGAATATCTCGGGCAGTACTTC.

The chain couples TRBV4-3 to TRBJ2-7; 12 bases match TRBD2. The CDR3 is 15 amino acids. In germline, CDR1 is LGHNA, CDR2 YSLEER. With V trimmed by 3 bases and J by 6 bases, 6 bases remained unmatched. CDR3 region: CASSQATSGSGEQYF. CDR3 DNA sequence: TGCGCCAGCAGCCAGGCGACTAGCGGGAGCGGCGAGCAGTACTTC.

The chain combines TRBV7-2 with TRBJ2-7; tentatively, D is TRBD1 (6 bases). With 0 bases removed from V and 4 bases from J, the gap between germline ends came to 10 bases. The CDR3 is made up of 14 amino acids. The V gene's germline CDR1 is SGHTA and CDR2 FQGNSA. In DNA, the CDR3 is TGTGCCAGCAGCTTAGCCCCGGGGACATACGAGCAGTACTTC. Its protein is CASSLAPGTYEQYF.